These T cell receptor beta chains were read from a single sample in a study of brain T cells in children with intractable seizures. Clones were sequenced by immunoSEQ multiplex PCR, and TCRdb holds only the in-frame ones, with some missing. Found here are 300,000 to 400,000 clones, about 93% of them singletons; the top ten hold 5.7%. Here the sequenced sample was peripheral blood, taken roughly 5 months after surgery. The source is a boy younger than two with tuberous sclerosis and intractable seizures. Each CDR3 is given with its conserved first and last residue.

TRBJ2-6 | TRBV18 | 15 | CASSPPGAGANVLTF
TRBJ1-5 | TRBV2 | 15 | CASSEYWVSNQPQHF
TRBJ2-1 | TRBV11-3 | 13 | CASSLEGYNEQFF
TRBJ1-1 | TRBV5-5 | 14 | CASSLEAGLTEAFF
TRBJ2-5 | TRBV7-9 | 13 | CASSSRTQETQYF
TRBJ1-6 | TRBV11-3 | 19 | CASSSERDRVKGIYSPLHF
TRBJ1-2 | TRBV7-2 | 13 | CASSLERTYGYTF
TRBJ2-3 | TRBV9 | 15 | CASSPRGFLTDTQYF
TRBJ1-1 | TRBV3-1/TRBV3-2 | 17 | CASSHGQFRFMNTEAFF
TRBJ2-6 | TRBV4-1 | 20 | CASSQEQGIGFVSGANVLTF
TRBJ2-7 | TRBV15 | 15 | CATSRVARGEGEQYF
TRBJ2-1 | TRBV4-2 | 13 | CASSQELGNEQFF
TRBJ2-4 | TRBV7-3 | 13 | CASSLHPNLAQYF
TRBJ2-7 | TRBV19 | 15 | CASSTTGTGVYEQYF
TRBJ2-3 | TRBV30 | 14 | CAWSQGLRGDTQYF
TRBJ2-1 | TRBV9 | 15 | CASSVDTNSYNEQFF
TRBJ1-4 | TRBV9 | 15 | CASSIRDRGNEKLFF
TRBJ1-2 | TRBV30 | 13 | CAWSADSDYGYTF
TRBJ1-1 | TRBV5-1 | 11 | CASSADRQAFF
TRBJ2-6 | TRBV19 | 19 | CASPQGQGDPHSGANVLTF
TRBJ2-1 | TRBV7-3 | 15 | CASSLDRTQADEQFF
TRBJ2-7 | TRBV7-6 | 14 | CASSSQPTSYEQYF
TRBJ2-1 | TRBV12-5 | 12 | CASGLEANEQFF
TRBJ2-5 | TRBV19 | 15 | CASSPGAQRQETQYF
TRBJ2-1 | TRBV4-1 | 15 | CASSQGEKLAAEQFF
TRBJ2-1 | TRBV7-9 | 16 | CASSLLAGGRDNEQFF
TRBJ1-2 | TRBV5-4 | 15 | CASTIPGQGAYGYTF
TRBJ1-1 | TRBV5-3 | 15 | CARSLLAASNTEAFF
TRBJ2-3 | TRBV24-1 | 11 | CATSLGDTQYF
TRBJ1-4 | TRBV5-1 | 15 | CASSPMGRGNEKLFF
TRBJ1-1 | TRBV29-1 | 12 | CSVAGSHTEAFF
TRBJ1-1 | TRBV12-3/TRBV12-4 | 13 | CASSFRGNTEAFF
TRBJ1-4 | TRBV13 | 15 | CASSGTGGHEEKLFF